The rows below give T cell receptor beta chains drawn from one sample of a study of cytomegalovirus exposure and HLA in healthy donors. Method: immunoSEQ multiplex PCR; TCRdb's copy keeps in-frame clones and lacks some. This sample has around 120,000 clones, with around 80% found just once. The specimen was PBMCs. These receptors all come from a female donor in good health and CMV-seropositive. Both conserved end residues are trimmed from each CDR3. A row's size may be missing; if present it is once, few, many or a size class.

cdr3_length,j_call,clone_size,v_call,cdr3_aa
11,TRBJ1-2,.,TRBV5-4,ASSPDRGNGYT
12,TRBJ2-7,.,TRBV27,ASSRDTSSYEQY
14,TRBJ1-5,.,TRBV30,AWSVPGLSSNQPQH
13,TRBJ2-7,.,TRBV5-1,ASSLNSDSSYEQY
14,TRBJ2-7,.,TRBV27,ASSSSTDGAPYEQY
11,TRBJ1-1,.,TRBV9,ASSVAPQGEAF
11,TRBJ1-1,.,TRBV19,ASSIRGNTEAF
15,TRBJ2-5,.,TRBV5-6,ASSLAISGGYQETQY
12,TRBJ2-7,few,TRBV5-1,ASSLGSEIYEQY
12,.,.,TRBV30,AWSPFGGTYEQY
11,TRBJ2-4,.,TRBV7-2,ASSSSDRVIQY
13,TRBJ1-2,few,TRBV13,ASSHQGQGWKGYT
13,TRBJ2-1,.,TRBV9,ASSPTGDVYNEQF
11,TRBJ2-5,.,TRBV18,ASSPGIQETQY
12,TRBJ1-1,.,TRBV18,ASSPPPGNTEAF
13,TRBJ1-2,once,TRBV5-4,ASSRTGLFNYGYT
12,TRBJ2-3,.,TRBV6-5,ASSYSQGMDTQY
14,TRBJ2-5,once,TRBV7-9,ASSSLGQGAQETQY
13,TRBJ2-7,.,TRBV5-1,ASSRTGVGVYEQY
13,TRBJ1-1,few,TRBV6-6,ASTKGRGGNTEAF
15,TRBJ1-1,few,TRBV19,ASSMHPGQGATAEAF
11,TRBJ2-5,.,TRBV11-2,ASSLGLQETQY
13,TRBJ2-3,.,TRBV7-3,ASSLSGYSTDTQY
16,TRBJ1-5,.,TRBV6-1,ASSEEWRGGDSNQPQH
13,TRBJ2-7,.,TRBV6-5,ASSYSSGGGYEQY
14,TRBJ1-6,.,TRBV2,ASRTGSSVLDSPLH
13,TRBJ1-5,.,TRBV6-5,ASSTGGAGNQPQH
11,TRBJ1-2,.,TRBV6-6,ASRDRGGSGYT
12,TRBJ2-7,.,TRBV30,AWRKGTGGRQQY
13,TRBJ1-4,.,TRBV7-9,ASSPSTGGNEKLF
10,TRBJ1-2,.,TRBV10-3,ATSPANYGYT
11,TRBJ1-5,.,TRBV30,ASQGAGGQPQH
12,TRBJ1-2,.,TRBV28,ASGNRGVPYGYT
14,TRBJ2-1,.,TRBV2,ASSEDRGGSYNEQF
14,TRBJ2-7,few,TRBV9,ASSPAEGQGTYEQY
9,TRBJ2-7,.,TRBV14,ASSQRGEQY
13,TRBJ1-1,.,TRBV9,ASSVADSPNTEAF